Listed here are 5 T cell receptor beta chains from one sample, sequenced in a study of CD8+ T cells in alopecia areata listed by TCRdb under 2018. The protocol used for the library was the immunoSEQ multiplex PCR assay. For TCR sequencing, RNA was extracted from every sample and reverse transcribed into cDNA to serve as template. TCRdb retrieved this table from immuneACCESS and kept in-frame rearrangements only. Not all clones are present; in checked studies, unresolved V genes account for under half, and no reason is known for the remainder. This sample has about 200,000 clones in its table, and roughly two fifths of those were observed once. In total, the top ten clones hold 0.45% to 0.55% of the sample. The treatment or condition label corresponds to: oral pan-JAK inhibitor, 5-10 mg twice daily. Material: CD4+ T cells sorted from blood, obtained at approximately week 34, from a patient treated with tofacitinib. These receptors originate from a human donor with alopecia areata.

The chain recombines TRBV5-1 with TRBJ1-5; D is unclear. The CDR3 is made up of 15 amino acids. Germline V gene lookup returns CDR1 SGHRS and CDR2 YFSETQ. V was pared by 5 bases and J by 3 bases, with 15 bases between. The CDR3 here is CASSRSGSSNQPQHF. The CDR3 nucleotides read TGCGCCAGCAGTAGATCGGGCTCATCCAATCAGCCCCAGCATTTT.

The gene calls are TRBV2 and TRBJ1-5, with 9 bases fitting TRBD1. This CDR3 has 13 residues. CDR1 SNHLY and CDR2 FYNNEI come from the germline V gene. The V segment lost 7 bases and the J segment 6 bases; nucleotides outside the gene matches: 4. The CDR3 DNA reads TGTGCCAGCACCACAGGGGGCACTCAGCCCCAGCATTTT. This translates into CASTTGGTQPQHF. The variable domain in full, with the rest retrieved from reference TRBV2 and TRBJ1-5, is EPEVTQTPSHQVTQMGQEVILRCVPISNHLYFYWYRQILGQKVEFLVSFYNNEISEKSEIFDDQFSVERPDGSNFTLKIRSTKLEDSAMYFCASTTGGTQPQHFGDGTRLSIL.

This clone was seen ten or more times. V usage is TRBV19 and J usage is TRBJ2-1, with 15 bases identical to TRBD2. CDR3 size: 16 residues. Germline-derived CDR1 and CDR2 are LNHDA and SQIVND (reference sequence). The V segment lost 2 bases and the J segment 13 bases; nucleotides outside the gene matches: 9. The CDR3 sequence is CASSIYGGLAGGIQFF. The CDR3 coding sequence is TGTGCCAGTAGTATATACGGTGGACTAGCGGGAGGGATACAGTTCTTC.

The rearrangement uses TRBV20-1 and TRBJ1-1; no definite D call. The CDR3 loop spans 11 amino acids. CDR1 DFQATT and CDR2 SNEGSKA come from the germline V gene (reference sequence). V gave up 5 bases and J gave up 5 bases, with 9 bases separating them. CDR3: CSALRETEAFF. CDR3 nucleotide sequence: TGCAGTGCTTTACGTGAGACTGAAGCTTTCTTT.

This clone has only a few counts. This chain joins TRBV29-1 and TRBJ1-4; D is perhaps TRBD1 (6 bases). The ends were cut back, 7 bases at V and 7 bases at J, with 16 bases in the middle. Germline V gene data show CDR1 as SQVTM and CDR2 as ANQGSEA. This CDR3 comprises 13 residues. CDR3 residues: CSATDSGTEKLFF. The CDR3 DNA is TGCAGCGCCACGGACAGTGGAACTGAAAAACTGTTTTTT.